This T cell receptor (beta chain) originates from a study of vaccination and CD4 T cells after COVID-19. The wider study: Median draw time for post-COVID samples was 80 to 110 days post-diagnosis (range 35 to 161).

Indicated treatment: approximately 11-day PBMC culture with coronavirus spike peptide pools or control peptides (ViraFEST assay). After expanding antigen-specific T cells with peptide pools, ViraFEST sequenced their TCRs. This CDR3 is 14 amino acids long. Trimming shortened V by 6 bases and J by 8 bases, and 19 bases separated the two germline ends. CDR1 is MNHEY and CDR2 is SMNVEV in the germline V gene (reference sequence). Cultured CD4+ T cells had their DNA profiled by the Oncomine TCR Beta short-read assay. Researchers extracted genomic DNA from CD4+ T cells that had been cultured. TCRdb reanalysed the PCR reads using MiXCR and keeps one entry per CDR3 protein. The sample lists more than 9,500 distinct CDR3 sequences, about 70% occurring once. This clonotype was picked up a small number of times. Its antigen is as yet unknown.

The sequenced sample was CD4+ T cells from blood, cultured in vitro. The TCR comes from a human donor who had recovered from COVID-19. The chain uses TRBV27 and TRBJ1-2; D might be TRBD1 (6 bases). The CDR3 DNA reads TGTGCCAGCAGACAGGGACAATCGAACGGCGGCTACACCTTC. It encodes CASRQGQSNGGYTF.